This T cell receptor (beta chain) was identified in a study of breast tumors, draining lymph nodes, adjacent tissues. Study observations and caveats: Compared with lymph nodes, tumors were less diverse; compared with nontumor tissue, more. The data were judged consistent with most tumor T cells coming from lymph node and expanding in tumor. Data only fit, rather than demonstrated, lymph node origin of most tumor T cells.

Germline CDR1 SGHTA, CDR2 FQGTGA. The CDR3 runs 15 residues. A single record per CDR3 protein comes from TCRdb applying MiXCR to the multiplex PCR reads. There are approximately 170,000 distinct CDR3 sequences in the sample; approximately 30% occur only once, and roughly 4.5% lies in the top ten. About this clonotype: Its antigen is not identified. A much bigger clone sits one base away, suggesting this may be a read error.

Breast cancer patients provided tissue from their axillary draining lymph nodes. This chain uses TRBV7-3 with TRBJ2-1; 9 bases map to TRBD1. The sequenced sample was axillary lymph node tissue. The clonotype originates from a female donor with breast cancer. Some clones in this sample may be carry-over from other donors' samples. In DNA, the CDR3 is TGTGCCAGCAGTCCCGGGACAGGGTCCTGCAATGAGCAGTTCTTC. Protein: CASSPGTGSCNEQFF.